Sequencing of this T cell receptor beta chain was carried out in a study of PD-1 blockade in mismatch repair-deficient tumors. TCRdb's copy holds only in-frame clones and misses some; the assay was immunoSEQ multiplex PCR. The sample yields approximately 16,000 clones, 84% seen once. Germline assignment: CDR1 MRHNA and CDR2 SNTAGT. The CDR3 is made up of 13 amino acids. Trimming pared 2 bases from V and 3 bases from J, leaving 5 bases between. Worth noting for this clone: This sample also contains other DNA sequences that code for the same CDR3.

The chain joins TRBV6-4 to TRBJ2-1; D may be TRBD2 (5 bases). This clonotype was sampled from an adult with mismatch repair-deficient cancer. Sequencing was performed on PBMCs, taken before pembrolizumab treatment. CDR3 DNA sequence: TGTGCCAGCAGTGACCGGGACTACAATGAGCAGTTCTTC. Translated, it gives CASSDRDYNEQFF.